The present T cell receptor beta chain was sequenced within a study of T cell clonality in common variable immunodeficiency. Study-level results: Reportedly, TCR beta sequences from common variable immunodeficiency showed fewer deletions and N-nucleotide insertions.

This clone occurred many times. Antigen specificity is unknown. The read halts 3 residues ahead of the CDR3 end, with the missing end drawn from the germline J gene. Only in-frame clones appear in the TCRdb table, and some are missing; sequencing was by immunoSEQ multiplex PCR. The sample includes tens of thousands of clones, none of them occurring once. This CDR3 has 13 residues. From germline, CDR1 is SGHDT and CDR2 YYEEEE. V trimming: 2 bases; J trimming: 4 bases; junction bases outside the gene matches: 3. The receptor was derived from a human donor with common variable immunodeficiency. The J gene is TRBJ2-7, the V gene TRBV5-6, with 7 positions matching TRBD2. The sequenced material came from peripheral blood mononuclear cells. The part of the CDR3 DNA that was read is TGTGCCAGCAGCTTATGGGGGGGTTACGAG. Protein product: CASSLWGGYE. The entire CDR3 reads CASSLWGGYEQYF.